This T cell receptor (beta chain) comes out of a study of shared T cell receptors in the human thymus. There are 16 residues in the CDR3. The J segment lost 3 bases and the V segment lost 2 bases, leaving 5 bases of the junction unmatched. Germline V gene lookup returns CDR1 SGDLS and CDR2 YYNGEE. Using immunoSEQ multiplex PCR, the repertoire was profiled, and TCRdb retains in-frame clones only, with some absent. The table records 630,000 or so clones, 70% to 90% of them present only once. This sample also belongs to another study, concerning human thymus T cells. That source reports: Thymic resections from corrective heart surgery supplied the tissue.

Sequenced material: thymocytes. This TCR was sampled from a boy younger than two with a congenital heart defect. V and J are TRBV9 and TRBJ2-2; 9 bases are a match to TRBD2. CDR3 bases: TGTGCCAGCAGCGTCCGGGCGGGAGGGTACACCGGGGAGCTGTTTTTT. It codes for CASSVRAGGYTGELFF.